This T cell receptor beta chain was recorded in a study of T cell responses to AZD1222 COVID-19 vaccine. Broader study findings: Regions left unmutated in variants are reportedly the target of nearly half of spike-specific TCRs. Repertoires in all cases were sampled only once the peak T cell response had passed. Just six AZD1222 recipients were seropositive at baseline.

Trimming shortened V by 3 bases and J by 0 bases, and 11 bases separated the two germline ends. This CDR3 spans 14 amino acids. Germline values: CDR1 GTSNPN, CDR2 SVGIG (reference sequence). Concerning this clone itself: Antigen specificity is unknown.

Clones were sequenced by immunoSEQ multiplex PCR, and TCRdb holds only the in-frame ones, with some missing. This sample carries about 18,000 clones, roughly 76% of them seen once, and the ten largest clones take 21%. This sequence joins TRBV30 and TRBJ1-2; D unresolved. This receptor was identified in an adult who received the AZD1222 COVID-19 vaccine. The material sequenced was peripheral blood, taken 28 days after the second AZD1222 dose. The CDR3 DNA follows: TGTGCCTGGAGCCCGGGAGGCGCTAACTATGGCTACACCTTC. It codes for CAWSPGGANYGYTF.